The 14 T cell receptor beta chains listed next were all sequenced from one sample in a study of regulatory T cells in long-lasting Graves disease. Libraries of TCR beta came from iRepertoire HTBI primers plus Arm-PCR of CDR3 regions. TCRdb analysed the multiplex PCR reads with MiXCR anew, one entry per CDR3 protein. The profile covers roughly 350,000 distinct CDR3 sequences, with around 15% appearing a single time and 20% to 25% taken by the ten largest. The time point denotes: newly diagnosed GD, antithyroid drugs for less than 3 months. The TCR library was made from RNA extracted from PBMCs. This sample also belongs to another study, concerning T cells in Graves' hyperthyroidism and ophthalmopathy.

The starting material was peripheral blood mononuclear cells (PBMCs), obtained at new diagnosis, from a patient treated with antithyroid drugs. Source of these receptors: a woman aged 18-29 years with Graves disease.

Concerning this clonotype: It is likely a read error: a sequence one base away is far more abundant. This sequence joins TRBV28 and TRBJ2-7; 8 bases match TRBD2. The CDR3 runs to 16 residues. Germline assignment: CDR1 MDHEN and CDR2 SYDVKM. The CDR3 region is CASSPSGTRRTDTPYF. The CDR3 DNA reads as TGTGCCAGCAGTCCCTCAGGGACTAGACGCACAGATACGCCGTATTTT. Full variable domain (outside the CDR3, taken from reference TRBV28 and TRBJ2-7): DVKVTQSSRYLVKRTGEKVFLECVQDMDHENMFWYRQDPGLGLRLIYFSYDVKMKEKGDIPEGYSVSREKKERFSLILESASTNQTSMYLCASSPSGTRRTDTPYFGPGTRLTVT.

J is TRBJ2-3 and V is TRBV20-1; D gene ambiguous. CDR1 and CDR2 (germline): DFQATT, SNEGSKA (reference sequence). The CDR3 spans 15 residues. V was trimmed by 0 bases and J by 2 bases, leaving 12 bases between them. CDR3 loop: CSARDSPGPTDTQYF. Here the CDR3 DNA reads TGCAGTGCTAGAGACAGTCCCGGTCCCACAGATACGCAGTATTTT.

The chain recombines TRBV25-1 with TRBJ1-1; D not certain. Germline CDR1 and CDR2: MGHDK and SYGVNS. The CDR3 covers 14 residues. The V end lost 7 bases, the J end lost 0 bases, and 12 bases lay between the germline ends. For the CDR3, the DNA is TGTGCCAGCATCGGAGCGGCCATGAACACTGAAGCTTTCTTT. Its protein is CASIGAAMNTEAFF.

This clonotype was observed many times. The V call is TRBV5-1, the J call TRBJ2-7, with 7 bases matching TRBD1. Germline V CDR1 and CDR2: SGHRS, YFSETQ. V shed 7 bases and J 2 bases; nucleotides not matched to a gene: 6. The CDR3 length is 13 residues. The DNA of the CDR3 is TGCGCCAGCGCTGCAGGGGGTACCTACGAGCAGTACTTC. As protein: CASAAGGTYEQYF.

Ten or more counts support this clonotype. The rearrangement uses TRBV28 and TRBJ2-1; tentatively, D is TRBD2 (6 bases). Germline CDR1 is MDHEN and CDR2 is SYDVKM. CDR3 length equals 14 residues. V was trimmed by 2 bases and J by 7 bases, leaving 12 bases between them. The CDR3 nucleotides are TGTGCCAGCAGTTTAGGGACTCCCAATAATGAGCAGTTCTTC. It encodes CASSLGTPNNEQFF.

As to this clonotype: The junction and the germline gene differ at one end; a read error may be behind it. The chain employs TRBV28 and TRBJ1-5; a weak D match, TRBD1 (6 bases). The length of the CDR3 is 16 residues. Germline V gene data show CDR1 as MDHEN and CDR2 as SYDVKM. CDR3 loop: CASRGWGDIYNQPQHF. DNA for the CDR3: TGTGCCAGCCGTGGTTGGGGGGACATTTACAATCAGCCCCAGCATTTC. The full variable domain, with the rest looked up from reference TRBV28 and TRBJ1-5, is DVKVTQSSRYLVKRTGEKVFLECVQDMDHENMFWYRQDPGLGLRLIYFSYDVKMKEKGDIPEGYSVSREKKERFSLILESASTNQTSMYLCASRGWGDIYNQPQHFGDGTRLSIL.

This clonotype was picked up many times. This sequence joins TRBV3-1 and TRBJ2-1, with unresolved D. The DNA end favors TRBJ2-5, so the J call may be wrong. Germline CDR1 and CDR2: LGHDT and YNNKEL (reference sequence). This CDR3 is built from 13 residues. CDR3 nucleotides: TGTGCCAGCAGCCAGCAATCGGCAGGGACCCAGTACTTC. Its protein is CASSQQSAGTQYF.

This clonotype was observed at least ten times. V usage is TRBV7-9 and J usage is TRBJ2-5; a weak D match, TRBD1 (5 bases). With 3 bases removed from V and 5 bases from J, the gap between germline ends came to 22 bases. This CDR3 has 17 amino acids. Per germline, CDR1 SEHNR and CDR2 FQNEAQ (reference sequence). CDR3 sequence reads: CASSFRRTTESVETQYF. CDR3 coding DNA: TGTGCCAGCAGCTTCAGAAGGACGACAGAGTCGGTCGAGACCCAGTACTTC. The whole variable domain, remainder taken from reference TRBV7-9 and TRBJ2-5, is DTGVSQNPRHKITKRGQNVTFRCDPISEHNRLYWYRQTLGQGPEFLTYFQNEAQLEKSRLLSDRFSAERPKGSFSTLEIQRTEQGDSAMYLCASSFRRTTESVETQYFGPGTRLLVL.

This clonotype was counted at least ten times. V is TRBV5-1 and J is TRBJ2-3, with D unclear. The V end was cut by 3 bases, the J end by 6 bases, with 11 bases between. Germline-derived CDR1 and CDR2 are SGHRS and YFSETQ. This CDR3 spans 13 amino acids. CDR3 amino acids: CASSSVLGDTQYF. In nucleotides, the CDR3 is TGCGCCAGCAGCTCGGTCCTCGGGGATACGCAGTATTTT.

The gene calls are TRBV20-1 and TRBJ2-7; the match to TRBD2 covers 11 bases. This CDR3 spans 15 amino acids. The V gene end was trimmed by 2 bases and the J gene end by 0 bases; junction bases not matched to a gene: 3. Germline CDR1 reads DFQATT; CDR2 reads SNEGSKA (reference sequence). The CDR3 is CSARPLAGDSYEQYF. In DNA form, the CDR3 reads TGCAGTGCTAGACCACTAGCGGGGGACTCCTACGAGCAGTACTTC.

This clonotype was found many times. An end of the junction differs from the germline gene, which may be a read error. V is TRBV5-1 and J is TRBJ2-2, with TRBD1 as a possible D gene (6 bases). CDR3 size: 12 residues. Looked up from germline, CDR1 is SGHRS and CDR2 is YFSETQ. CDR3 protein: CASTRGTGELFF. In DNA form, the CDR3 reads TGTGCCAGCACCAGGGGCACCGGGGAGCTGTTTTTT.

This clonotype turned up a few times. This chain connects TRBV9 to TRBJ2-1, with a tentative D call TRBD2 (5 bases). The CDR3 extends over 15 amino acids. From germline, CDR1 is SGDLS and CDR2 YYNGEE. V was trimmed by 0 bases and J by 5 bases, leaving 12 bases between them. This chain's CDR3 is CASSVEATRDNEQFF. The DNA for the CDR3 is TGTGCCAGCAGCGTAGAGGCCACGAGGGACAATGAGCAGTTCTTC.

This clonotype has at least ten counts. The V gene is TRBV7-9, the J gene TRBJ2-3, with 10 bases identical to TRBD2. The V segment lost 4 bases and the J segment 6 bases; nucleotides outside the gene matches: 13. Germline V gene sequence: CDR1 SEHNR, CDR2 FQNEAQ (reference sequence). The CDR3 consists of 17 residues. The CDR3, as DNA: TGTGCCAGCAGCTCGAAGCGGGGGGGCCGAACTACGGATACGCAGTATTTT. Translating it yields CASSSKRGGRTTDTQYF.

This clonotype has a count of ten or more. This rearrangement joins TRBV27 to TRBJ2-7; 7 bases align to TRBD2. Germline CDR1 MNHEY, CDR2 SMNVEV (reference sequence). V shed 0 bases, J shed 0 bases, and the junction held 5 bases outside the gene matches. The CDR3 is made up of 16 amino acids. This CDR3 reads CASSLSGGSHSYEQYF. The CDR3 bases are TGTGCCAGCAGTTTATCGGGCGGGAGCCACTCCTACGAGCAGTACTTC.